This T cell receptor beta chain emerged from a study of CD8 T cells in ankylosing spondylitis (dated by TCRdb to 2015 to 2018). Regarding the complete study: The study set out to find disease-linked TCR variants by profiling T cell receptor beta repertoires in ankylosing spondylitis patients and healthy donors. Peripheral blood was sampled, and synovial fluid was also collected from ankylosing spondylitis patients. In total, the full study cohort was made up of 108 healthy donors and 25 to 30 ankylosing spondylitis patients.

The investigation overall reported the following: Some motif variants were previously reported in synovial fluid and blood of reactive arthritis patients, suggesting common disease-initiation mechanisms. According to the report, matched synovial fluid samples from ankylosing spondylitis patients were significantly enriched for the disease-linked clones. Blood from ankylosing spondylitis patients appeared to be characterized by a TCR beta motif made up of under ten highly homologous amino acid variants. The disease-linked clones showed a CD8+ phenotype and occurred at relatively low frequencies in peripheral blood.

This clonotype was detected ten times or more. Its antigen has not been determined. No base quality information exists; no much larger clone differs at one position. Based on the germline V gene, the CDR1 and CDR2 sequences are SGHAT and FQNNGV. Relative to germline, V is missing 3 bases and J is missing 4 bases, with 6 bases of the junction outside any gene match. CDR3 length: 15 amino acids, cysteine to phenylalanine. Solely the CDR3 DNA is kept, with 45 bases framed from the first base. Data came from an Illumina HiSeq 2500. TCR beta libraries were prepared by quantitative 5'-RACE with molecular barcodes. Regarding the original processing steps: Disease-linked TCR variants were identified with a new computational method built on a probabilistic model of VDJ rearrangement. TCRdb's own reprocessing of the public reads used fastp at Q25 and MiXCR and kept productive beta chains. When rows share a CDR3 protein, they turn into one entry using the most common DNA and genes. TCRdb, not the authors, supplied the V and J calls. For this sample the table gives roughly 250,000 distinct CDR3 sequences, of which approximately 10% were detected only once. 2.5% to 3% of the sample goes to the ten largest clones.

The sample taken for sequencing was blood, either unsorted or a sorted T cell fraction (not recorded which). The clonotype originates from a male donor with ankylosing spondylitis or in good health (not recorded which). Rearrangement joined TRBV11-2 to TRBJ1-2, and 9 junctional nucleotides match TRBD1. The bases read TGTGCCAGCAGCTTGATAACAGGGGGCTCCTATGGCTACACCTTC. It encodes CASSLITGGSYGYTF.